A single sample gave rise to the 27 T cell receptor beta chains below, sequenced in a study of HIV-infected children after antiretroviral therapy interruption. Treatment in this sample: PENTA 11 planned treatment interruption arm or continuous ART arm. RNA-based 3' RACE libraries used unique molecular identifiers. TCRdb redid the calling of the 3' RACE reads with MiXCR, one entry per CDR3 protein. The table records fewer than 50,000 distinct CDR3 sequences, 3.5% to 5% of them present only once. The specimen was CD45RA+ CD4+ T cells from PBMCs, pooled from several time points, collected from a donor given antiretroviral therapy, either interrupted or continuous. Subset meaning: naive CD4+ CD45RA+ CD45RO- T cells. Receptors originate from a pool of human donors with HIV.

This clonotype was recorded many times. The J gene is TRBJ1-2, the V gene TRBV4-1; weak D call: TRBD1 (5 bases). The germline V gene has CDR1 MGHRA and CDR2 YSYEKL. This CDR3 has 15 amino acids. V gave up 1 base and J gave up 4 bases, with 13 bases separating them. This chain's CDR3 is CASSQGGLKPYGYTF. The CDR3 DNA reads as TGCGCCAGCAGCCAAGGGGGCCTTAAGCCCTATGGCTACACCTTC.

At least ten counts were recorded for this clonotype. V is TRBV27 and J is TRBJ2-7, with TRBD1 matching 7 bases. V was pared by 5 bases and J by 7 bases, with 5 bases of the junction left unmatched. The germline CDR1 and CDR2 sequences are MNHEY and SMNVEV (reference sequence). The CDR3 runs 12 residues. CDR3 DNA sequence: TGTGCCAGCAGTGAGTACAGGGGTGAGCAGTACTTC. It yields the protein CASSEYRGEQYF.

There are a few counts of this clonotype. The limits of the CDR3 on the DNA are not certain, so only TCRdb's listed CDR3 is given. The V gene is TRBV9, the J gene TRBJ1-3; the table's D call, TRBD1, has no DNA check behind it. Germline values: CDR1 SGDLS, CDR2 YYNGEE. The CDR3 adds up to 14 amino acids, both ends counted. The CDR3 spells CASSEWGSGNTLYF.

This clonotype was seen more than once but under ten times. This chain uses TRBV6-5 with TRBJ2-1; 9 nucleotides line up with TRBD1. Per the germline V gene, CDR1 is MNHEY and CDR2 is SVGAGI. The CDR3 runs to 15 residues. The J segment lost 2 bases and the V segment lost 8 bases, leaving 7 bases of the junction unmatched. The CDR3 sequence: CASESGQGPYNEQFF. In nucleotides, the CDR3 is TGTGCCAGCGAGTCGGGACAGGGCCCCTACAATGAGCAGTTCTTC.

This clonotype has a count of ten or more. This chain links TRBV12-3 or TRBV12-4 with TRBJ2-7; D is tentatively TRBD1 or TRBD2 (5 bases each). The length of the CDR3 is 14 residues. Deletions cut 3 bases from V and 3 bases from J, with 12 bases between. CDR3 sequence reads: CASSFEGSLYEQYF. Here the CDR3 DNA reads TGTGCCAGCAGTTTTGAGGGGTCCCTCTACGAGCAGTACTTC.

This clonotype was detected many times. V gene TRBV12-3 or TRBV12-4 combines with J gene TRBJ2-7, with TRBD1 matching 10 bases. This CDR3 contains 15 residues. The V and J ends lost 3 bases and 6 bases, in that order; junction bases with no gene match: 8. The CDR3 loop is CASSLGQGLSREQYF. Here the CDR3 DNA reads TGTGCCAGCAGTTTGGGACAGGGGCTCTCTCGCGAGCAGTACTTC.

The chain combines TRBV28 with TRBJ2-7; D perhaps matches TRBD1 (6 bases). The V gene's germline CDR1 is MDHEN and CDR2 SYDVKM. Trimming cost V 9 bases and J 4 bases, with 19 bases left between them. The CDR3 is made up of 14 amino acids. The CDR3 loop reads CASSDGTRPYEQYF. CDR3 nucleotides: TGTGCCAGTAGTGACGGGACACGTCCTTACGAGCAGTACTTC.

The CDR3 here is CASQTQGASGNTIYF. CDR3 coding DNA: TGTGCCAGCCAGACCCAGGGGGCTTCTGGAAACACCATATATTTT. The genes are TRBV2 and TRBJ1-3, with 8 nucleotides matching TRBD1. CDR3 length: 15 residues. The V gene's germline CDR1 is SNHLY and CDR2 FYNNEI. J lost 1 base, V lost 8 bases, and 7 bases had no gene match.

Ten or more counts support this clonotype. The V call is TRBV5-1, the J call TRBJ1-1; D might be TRBD1 (5 bases). The CDR3 sequence is 13 residues long. CDR1 is SGHRS and CDR2 is YFSETQ in the germline V gene. V was trimmed by 2 bases and J by 1 base, leaving 6 bases between them. CDR3 bases: TGCGCCAGCAGCTTTACAGGGAACACTGAAGCTTTCTTT. Amino acids: CASSFTGNTEAFF.

In its sample, this clonotype was seen many times. This chain uses TRBV9 with TRBJ2-7; D could derive from TRBD1 or TRBD2 (5 bases each). The CDR3 is made up of 15 amino acids. CDR1 and CDR2 (germline): SGDLS, YYNGEE. Trimming removed 0 bases from V and 1 base from J, with 11 bases in between. The CDR3 region is CASSVGGGRSYEQYF. In DNA, the CDR3 is TGTGCCAGCAGCGTAGGTGGGGGAAGATCCTACGAGCAGTACTTC.

This clonotype was observed many times. The chain joins TRBV28 to TRBJ2-7; 9 nucleotides agree with TRBD1. The CDR3 is made up of 14 amino acids. CDR1 MDHEN and CDR2 SYDVKM come from the germline V gene. After removal of 7 bases from V and 2 bases from J, the junction contained 6 bases not matched to a gene. CDR3 DNA: TGTGCCAGCACCTCCGGGACAGGGACCTACGAGCAGTACTTC. This translates into CASTSGTGTYEQYF.

The CDR3 spells CASSAEAGNTGELFF. CDR3 nucleotide sequence: TGTGCCAGCAGTGCAGAGGCCGGGAACACCGGGGAGCTGTTTTTT. The rearrangement uses TRBV2 and TRBJ2-2; D is unresolved. Germline CDR1 is SNHLY and CDR2 is FYNNEI. The CDR3 length is 15 residues. Trimming shortened V by 4 bases and J by 1 base, and 10 bases separated the two germline ends.

The J gene is TRBJ2-7, the V gene TRBV2; the D gene is possibly TRBD2 (6 bases). The CDR3 is made up of 12 amino acids. CDR1 is SNHLY and CDR2 is FYNNEI in the germline V gene. The V gene lost 5 bases and the J gene lost 3 bases, with 8 bases spanning the gap. The chain's CDR3 is CASSTSHYEQYF. DNA for the CDR3: TGTGCCAGCAGTACTAGCCACTACGAGCAGTACTTC.

The sample holds many counts of this clonotype. This chain uses TRBV6-5 with TRBJ2-5; D remains unclear. Germline CDR1 MNHEY, CDR2 SVGAGI. V was pared by 6 bases and J by 5 bases, with 7 bases between. This CDR3 spans 11 amino acids. CDR3 bases: TGTGCCAGCAGGCAATTTGAGACCCAGTACTTC. It translates to CASRQFETQYF.

This clonotype appeared many times. The V call is TRBV14, the J call TRBJ2-1; D remains ambiguous. V was pared by 5 bases and J by 2 bases, with 16 bases between. The CDR3 has 16 amino acids. CDR1 is SGHDN, CDR2 FVKESK, per germline. CDR3 sequence reads: CASSSSDVGPYNEQFF. The DNA for the CDR3 is TGTGCCAGCAGCAGCTCGGACGTTGGCCCCTACAATGAGCAGTTCTTC.

This clonotype was detected a few times. The chain combines TRBV20-1 with TRBJ2-3; 10 bases fit TRBD2. The J segment lost 5 bases and the V segment lost 5 bases, leaving 7 bases of the junction unmatched. The germline gives CDR1 DFQATT, CDR2 SNEGSKA (reference sequence). There are 14 residues in the CDR3. CDR3 nucleotides: TGCAGTGCTTCTGGGACTAGCGTGGGAGATACGCAGTATTTT. Translated, it gives CSASGTSVGDTQYF.

This clonotype was observed a few times. The chain carries TRBV3-1 and TRBJ1-2; D not certain. V dropped 0 bases and J dropped 8 bases, with 7 bases sitting between them. The CDR3 has 12 residues. Germline CDR1 reads LGHDT; CDR2 reads YNNKEL (reference sequence). Written as DNA, the CDR3 is TGTGCCAGCAGCCAAGATCTGAGAGGCTACACCTTC. It specifies CASSQDLRGYTF.

The table lists this clonotype with many counts. This rearrangement joins TRBV20-1 to TRBJ1-1; 11 bases map to TRBD1. The CDR3 is 15 residues long. Germline CDR1 is DFQATT and CDR2 is SNEGSKA (reference sequence). V lost 1 base and J lost 5; bases outside the gene matches: 6. The DNA of the CDR3 is TGCAGTGCTAGAGTGGGGACAGGGGGGGAGACTGAAGCTTTCTTT. Protein sequence: CSARVGTGGETEAFF.

There are many counts of this clonotype. The genes are TRBV11-2 and TRBJ2-1; perhaps TRBD1 as D (5 bases). Looked up from germline, CDR1 is SGHAT and CDR2 is FQNNGV. V gave up 1 base and J gave up 8 bases, with 12 bases separating them. CDR3 length equals 14 residues. The CDR3 reads CASSLVLVGDEQFF. CDR3 in DNA: TGTGCCAGCAGCTTAGTGTTAGTAGGGGATGAGCAGTTCTTC.

This clonotype has just a few counts. This chain connects TRBV5-1 to TRBJ2-1; the D gene could be TRBD1 or TRBD2 (5 bases each). Germline-derived CDR1 and CDR2 are SGHRS and YFSETQ. This CDR3 has 14 residues. Trimming cost V 4 bases and J 9 bases, with 17 bases left between them. The CDR3 spells CASSPGTLGTEQFF. In DNA, the CDR3 is TGCGCCAGCAGCCCCGGCACCCTTGGGACTGAGCAGTTCTTC.

This clonotype has more than one count but fewer than ten. J is TRBJ2-7 and V is TRBV5-1; D is unresolved. The CDR3 has 13 residues. CDR1 is SGHRS, CDR2 YFSETQ, per germline. V was shortened by 6 bases and J by 3 bases, with 13 bases between the two germline ends. The chain's CDR3 is CASKSTWDYEQYF. The CDR3 DNA follows: TGCGCCAGCAAAAGCACATGGGACTACGAGCAGTACTTC. Full variable domain (missing parts from reference TRBV5-1 and TRBJ2-7): KAGVTQTPRYLIKTRGQQVTLSCSPISGHRSVSWYQQTPGQGLQFLFEYFSETQRNKGNFPGRFSGRQFSNSRSEMNVSTLELGDSALYLCASKSTWDYEQYFGPGTRLTVT.

The chain links TRBV12-3 or TRBV12-4 to TRBJ2-7, with TRBD1 matching over 8 bases. The CDR3 consists of 15 residues. Losses at the gene ends were 1 base for V and 3 bases for J; bases not matched to a gene: 5. CDR3 loop: CASSLGTGFDYEQYF. The CDR3 region has the DNA TGTGCCAGCAGTTTAGGGACAGGGTTCGACTACGAGCAGTACTTC.

Only a few counts were recorded for this clonotype. This rearrangement joins TRBV19 to TRBJ1-6; D is ambiguous. This CDR3 has 18 residues. The V and J ends lost 0 bases and 0 bases respectively, with 12 bases between them. Germline V gene lookup returns CDR1 LNHDA and CDR2 SQIVND (reference sequence). CDR3: CASSIDLGRISYNSPLHF. Written as DNA, the CDR3 is TGTGCCAGTAGTATAGATCTCGGCAGGATCTCCTATAATTCACCCCTCCACTTT.

This clonotype was counted at least ten times. The V call is TRBV5-1, the J call TRBJ2-7, with TRBD2 matching over 10 bases. Germline V CDR1 and CDR2: SGHRS, YFSETQ. There are 14 residues in the CDR3. The V and J ends lost 4 bases and 4 bases, in that order; junction bases with no gene match: 5. DNA of the CDR3: TGCGCCAGCAGCGGTAGCGGGGGGATTTACGAGCAGTACTTC. This codes for CASSGSGGIYEQYF.

This clonotype was counted at least ten times. The CDR3 region has the DNA TGTGCCTGGATAACAAAGTGGGACACCGGGGAGCTGTTTTTT. Protein sequence: CAWITKWDTGELFF. The rearrangement joins TRBV30 to TRBJ2-2; no clear D. Germline CDR1 and CDR2: GTSNPN and SVGIG (reference sequence). This CDR3 is built from 14 residues. Deletions cut 4 bases from V and 3 bases from J, with 12 bases between.

The chain links TRBV29-1 to TRBJ1-1, with a weak D call TRBD1 (5 bases). The CDR3 has 14 amino acids. Trimming took 6 bases from V and 1 from J, leaving 15 bases between them. Germline V gene sequence: CDR1 SQVTM, CDR2 ANQGSEA. The CDR3 region is CSVAPAGTNTEAFF. The CDR3 DNA reads as TGCAGCGTCGCCCCTGCGGGGACGAACACTGAAGCTTTCTTT.

The J gene is TRBJ2-2, the V gene TRBV2, with a weak D call TRBD1 (6 bases). This CDR3 region has 16 residues. Germline loops: CDR1 SNHLY, CDR2 FYNNEI. Trimming removed 4 bases at V and 3 bases at J, with 15 bases between. The CDR3: CASSVGWDTDTGELFF. DNA for the CDR3: TGTGCCAGCAGTGTCGGGTGGGACACTGACACCGGGGAGCTGTTTTTT.